This is a list of T cell receptor beta chains from one sample in a study of cytomegalovirus exposure and HLA in healthy donors. Clones were read by immunoSEQ multiplex PCR, and TCRdb kept only the in-frame ones, dropping some. The table includes about 87,000 clones, approximately 69% detected once. The sample taken for sequencing was PBMCs. The receptors were gathered from a man aged 25 to 40 in good health and CMV-seropositive. The CDR3 runs from the conserved cysteine through the conserved F or W. The D gene is left open where the match is weak. Where a row states a size, it is once, few, many or the class of an expanded clone; other rows omit it.

d_call	v_call	j_call	clone_size	cdr3_nt	cdr3_aa
TRBD2	TRBV5-1	TRBJ2-1	NA	TGCGCCAGCAGCGGGGAGCGGGGGGGCAAGTTCTTC	CASSGERGGKFF
TRBD1	TRBV29-1	TRBJ2-2	NA	TGCAGCTTTGACAGGGGGAACACCGGGGAGCTGTTTTTT	CSFDRGNTGELFF
NA	TRBV28	TRBJ1-3	NA	TGTGCCAGCAGTGGCGACGGACTCAGCTCTGGAAACACCATATATTTT	CASSGDGLSSGNTIYF
NA	TRBV10-2	TRBJ1-5	once	TGCGCCAGCAGTCAGGGTCTGGGGTATCAGCCCCAGCATTTT	CASSQGLGYQPQHF
NA	TRBV4-2	TRBJ2-7	many	TGTGCCAGCAGCCTCTGGTCGGGGATTCCCTACGAGCAGTACTTC	CASSLWSGIPYEQYF
TRBD2	TRBV5-1	TRBJ2-5	few	TGCGCCAGCAGCTTGGCAAGGACAAGGGCGGGAGGCGGGACCCAGTACTTC	CASSLARTRAGGGTQYF
NA	TRBV6-5	TRBJ1-1	NA	TGTGCCAGCAGACTAAAAGGGGACACTGAAGCTTTCTTT	CASRLKGDTEAFF
TRBD2	TRBV5-4	TRBJ2-1	NA	TGTGCCAGCAGCTTAGGGAGGGGTGGTTACAATGAGCAGTTCTTC	CASSLGRGGYNEQFF
NA	TRBV19	TRBJ2-2	few	TGTGCCAGTAGTTGGGGCTGGGACACCGGGGAGCTGTTTTTT	CASSWGWDTGELFF
NA	TRBV5-4	TRBJ2-5	once	TGTGCCAGCAGCCCAAGCAGGCAAGAGACCCAGTACTTC	CASSPSRQETQYF
NA	TRBV6-5	TRBJ1-6	NA	TGTGCCAGCAGTTTGCGGGCTACAATTTATAATTCACCCCTCCACTTT	CASSLRATIYNSPLHF
NA	TRBV5-4	TRBJ1-4	few	TGTGCCAGCAGCTTGGATCGGCGGGAGGAAAAACTGTTTTTT	CASSLDRREEKLFF
NA	TRBV2	TRBJ2-5	NA	TGTGCCAGCAACAACCCGCTAGGTAGCATTCAAGAGACCCAGTACTTC	CASNNPLGSIQETQYF
TRBD1	TRBV5-1	TRBJ2-7	NA	TGCGCCAGCAGCTTGAGGGGGACAGGGGACTACGAGCAGTACTTC	CASSLRGTGDYEQYF
NA	TRBV29-1	TRBJ1-1	NA	TGCAGCGCTGGTCCGGGGGACACTGAAGCTTTCTTT	CSAGPGDTEAFF
NA	TRBV6-5	TRBJ1-1	NA	TGTGCCAGCAGGTCTTACACTGAAGCTTTCTTT	CASRSYTEAFF
NA	TRBV4-3	TRBJ2-2	NA	TGCGCCAGCAGCCTAGAGACATCCGGGGAGCTGTTTTTT	CASSLETSGELFF
TRBD1	TRBV7-9	TRBJ2-2	NA	TGTGCCACCCAGGGGGCGAGCACCGGGGAGCTGTTTTTT	CATQGASTGELFF
NA	TRBV5-4	TRBJ2-3	NA	TGTGCCAGCAGCTTTGAGGGAGGATTGGGCACAGATACGCAGTATTTT	CASSFEGGLGTDTQYF
NA	TRBV2	TRBJ2-7	few	TGTGCCAGCAGCTGGAGCTCCTACGAGCAGTACTTC	CASSWSSYEQYF
TRBD1	TRBV19	TRBJ2-2	NA	TGTGCCAGTATTGGGACAGGGAAGAGCACCGGGGAGCTGTTTTTT	CASIGTGKSTGELFF
NA	TRBV18	TRBJ2-5	NA	TGTGCCAGCTCACCTTCAGTAGCCCAGGAGACCCAGTACTTC	CASSPSVAQETQYF
NA	TRBV4-2	TRBJ2-7	NA	TGTGCCAGCAGCCAAGATCTACGGCAGGCCGCCTACGAGCAGTACTTC	CASSQDLRQAAYEQYF
TRBD1	TRBV7-9	TRBJ2-5	NA	TGTGCCAGCACCAAAGGGGACAGGGGGCTACGGGAGACCCAGTACTTC	CASTKGDRGLRETQYF
TRBD2	TRBV7-9	TRBJ2-1	NA	TGTGCCAGCAGCAAGGGACTAGTCTACAATGAGCAGTTCTTC	CASSKGLVYNEQFF
NA	TRBV4-1	TRBJ1-1	NA	TGCGCCAGCAGCCAAGGGGCCCCCGGCAGACTGAACACTGAAGCTTTCTTT	CASSQGAPGRLNTEAFF
NA	TRBV19	TRBJ2-6	once	TGTGCCAGTAGTATAGGACAGGTTTCTGGGGCCAACGTCCTGACTTTC	CASSIGQVSGANVLTF
NA	TRBV27	TRBJ1-2	NA	TGTGCCAGCAGTCCGGGAAGAGCTAACTATGGCTACACCTTC	CASSPGRANYGYTF
NA	TRBV5-1	TRBJ1-2	NA	TGCGCCAGCAGCTTGGATCGGGGTGGGGGCTACACCTTC	CASSLDRGGGYTF
TRBD1	TRBV6-1	TRBJ1-1	few	TGTGCCAGCAATTTAGGGGGCGGCACTGAAGCTTTCTTT	CASNLGGGTEAFF
NA	TRBV7-2	TRBJ2-1	NA	TGTGCCAGCACCTGGACACCTCACAATGAGCAGTTCTTC	CASTWTPHNEQFF
NA	TRBV4-3	TRBJ2-1	few	TGCGCCAGCAGCCCGAGGGGGGGCGGGACCTACAATGAGCAGTTCTTC	CASSPRGGGTYNEQFF
NA	TRBV4-1	TRBJ2-5	NA	TGCGCCAGCAGCCAAGGCAGGGGCGATCTTCAAGAGACCCAGTACTTC	CASSQGRGDLQETQYF
NA	TRBV19	TRBJ1-5	NA	TGTGCCAGTAGTATCAGATTCAATCAGCCCCAGCATTTT	CASSIRFNQPQHF
TRBD2	TRBV9	TRBJ2-1	NA	TGTGCCAGCAGCGTTAGCGGGAGGGTAGCGGATGAGCAGTTCTTC	CASSVSGRVADEQFF
NA	TRBV28	TRBJ2-2	once	TGTGCCAGCAGGCCTTCCCGACAATCCGGGGAGCTGTTTTTT	CASRPSRQSGELFF
TRBD2	TRBV5-1	TRBJ2-3	NA	TGCGCCAGCAGCTTGGAACTAGCGGGAGTGGGCACAGATACGCAGTATTTT	CASSLELAGVGTDTQYF
NA	TRBV7-8	TRBJ1-1	NA	TGTGCCAGCAGCTCGGCAAGGGGTATGAACACTGAAGCTTTCTTT	CASSSARGMNTEAFF
NA	TRBV4-1	TRBJ1-4	NA	TGCGCCAGCAGCCAAGTGGGGACTTTCCGGGAGTTTAATGAAAAACTGTTTTTT	CASSQVGTFREFNEKLFF
NA	TRBV7-9	TRBJ1-4	NA	TGTGCCAGCAGCTTAGGCGGTAACGCCCTCCGGGAAAAACTGTTTTTT	CASSLGGNALREKLFF
NA	TRBV5-5	TRBJ2-3	NA	TGTGCCAGCAGCCCGGAGGTGGGAGTCACCGGAGATACGCAGTATTTT	CASSPEVGVTGDTQYF
NA	TRBV4-1	TRBJ1-2	NA	TGCGCCAGCAGCCTCGGGACATCCGTAAACTATGGCTACACCTTC	CASSLGTSVNYGYTF
NA	TRBV19	TRBJ1-1	NA	TGTGCCAGTAGTCCCACGGGGATGAACACTGAAGCTTTCTTT	CASSPTGMNTEAFF
NA	TRBV28	TRBJ1-5	NA	TGTGCCAGCAGCCGCGGTCGCCAGCCCCAGCATTTT	CASSRGRQPQHF
NA	TRBV7-8	TRBJ1-5	NA	TGTGCCAGCAGCTTAGGAGGAGGACAGCCCCAGCATTTT	CASSLGGGQPQHF
TRBD2	TRBV19	TRBJ2-1	few	TGTGCCAGTATTAGCCGAGGCGGGAGCCACAATGAGCAGTTCTTC	CASISRGGSHNEQFF
NA	TRBV5-1	TRBJ1-4	NA	TGCGCCAGCAGCCCTGACCGGCGCGGGAAACTGTTTTTT	CASSPDRRGKLFF
TRBD2	TRBV5-4	TRBJ2-3	once	TGTGCCAGCAGCCCCGGACTAGCGGAGGATACGCAGTATTTT	CASSPGLAEDTQYF
NA	TRBV4-2	TRBJ2-2	NA	TGTGCCAGCAGCCATCGCCCCGGCGGGGAGAACACCGGGGAGCTGTTTTTT	CASSHRPGGENTGELFF
NA	TRBV28	TRBJ1-1	NA	TGTGCCAGCAGCCTAGCCATCATGGGGGAAGCTTTCTTT	CASSLAIMGEAFF
NA	TRBV6-5	TRBJ1-1	few	TGTGCCAGCAGTTACTCGGGCAGTTTGAACACTGAAGCTTTCTTT	CASSYSGSLNTEAFF
TRBD2	TRBV29-1	TRBJ2-3	NA	TGCAGCGTTGAAGGGGGCGGGGGACGTAGCACAGATACGCAGTATTTT	CSVEGGGGRSTDTQYF
TRBD2	TRBV7-9	TRBJ2-7	NA	TGTGCCAGCAGCCCCAGATTCGGACTAGCGGGAGGATACGAGCAGTACTTC	CASSPRFGLAGGYEQYF
NA	TRBV5-1	TRBJ2-5	NA	TGCGCCAGCAGACGATCGCAGACAGTCCAAGAGACCCAGTACTTC	CASRRSQTVQETQYF
NA	TRBV30	TRBJ2-5	NA	TGTGCCTGGAGACCCCCCGGCGGTCCCCAAGAGACCCAGTACTTC	CAWRPPGGPQETQYF
NA	TRBV28	TRBJ1-2	NA	TGTGCCAGCAGTTTGTGGGACAACGGGGGCTACACCTTC	CASSLWDNGGYTF
NA	TRBV5-6	TRBJ2-6	NA	TGTGCCAGCAGCGTTAGCTCTGGGGCCAACGTCCTGACTTTC	CASSVSSGANVLTF